This T cell receptor beta chain was obtained from a study of neurological immune-mediated disorders. The CDR3 has 16 amino acids. The V gene end was trimmed by 4 bases and the J gene end by 2 bases; junction bases not matched to a gene: 8. Germline V gene sequence: CDR1 DFQATT, CDR2 SNEGSKA (reference sequence). This clonotype was detected ten times or more. The healthy controls volunteered at a blood bank in Maryland, USA. TCRdb re-derived calls from the 5' RACE reads in MiXCR, one entry per CDR3 protein. The data show more than 35,000 distinct CDR3 sequences, about 6% seen once. This chain connects TRBV20-1 to TRBJ2-1; 10 bases fit TRBD2. The sequence derives from a woman aged 40 to 50 in good health. The source material was CD4+ T cells from blood. The DNA for the CDR3 is TGCAGTGCTATGGCTAGCGGGAGTGTCGCCTACAATGAGCAGTTCTTC. Translation: CSAMASGSVAYNEQFF.